The subject of this entry is one TCR beta chain. Original methodology: Amplification of reference gene primers provided the estimated nucleated cell counts. Sequencing used immunoSEQ multiplex PCR; TCRdb keeps in-frame clones, though not all of them. V, J and clone size were drawn from that table, and D and trimming were deduced from the DNA. The sample lists roughly 70,000 clones, approximately 92% occurring once. This entry comes from a study of blood T cell repertoires in COVID-19. As for the study in general: PBMCs, B-cell-depleted T cells, or T cells were the source of the cDNA or gDNA that made up the material.

Germline-derived CDR1 and CDR2 are KGHSH and LQKENI. The CDR3 consists of 16 residues. Unmatched junction bases numbered 9, after V lost 4 bases and J lost 2 bases. The chain couples TRBV18 to TRBJ2-3; 7 positions match TRBD2. This TCR was sampled from a woman aged 50 to 60 with active COVID-19. The sample comprised peripheral blood. CDR3 in amino acids: CASSRSPGGNTDTQYF. The CDR3 nucleotides read TGTGCCAGCTCACGAAGCCCGGGAGGAAACACAGATACGCAGTATTTT. Filled out from reference TRBV18 and TRBJ2-3, the complete variable domain reads NAGVMQNPRHLVRRRGQEARLRCSPMKGHSHVYWYRQLPEEGLKFMVYLQKENIIDESGMPKERFSAEFPKEGPSILRIQQVVRGDSAAYFCASSRSPGGNTDTQYFGPGTRLTVL.